The T cell receptor (beta chain) under discussion was sequenced for a study of blood T cell repertoires in COVID-19. Study summary: Acute and convalescent COVID-19 samples came from the United States, Italy and Spain. Nucleic acid was either cDNA or gDNA, and it came from T cells, B-cell-depleted T cells, or PBMCs.

Trimming removed 5 bases at V and 0 bases at J, with 13 bases between. The CDR3 runs 15 residues. CDR1 is MNHNY and CDR2 is SVGAGI in the germline V gene (reference sequence). Original methodology: Reference gene primer amplification gave estimated nucleated cell counts. Clones were sequenced by immunoSEQ multiplex PCR, and TCRdb holds only the in-frame ones, with some missing. From that table come the V and J calls and clone size; the DNA was used to work out D and trimming. This repertoire shows about 90,000 clones, around 85% found once; its top ten account for about 12%. The sample consisted of peripheral blood. The receptor comes from a woman in her seventies with active or convalescent COVID-19. This chain uses TRBV6-6 with TRBJ1-1; D remains unclear. The CDR3: CASSPIDIMNTEAFF. CDR3 nucleotide sequence: TGTGCCAGCAGTCCAATAGACATTATGAACACTGAAGCTTTCTTT.